A selection of T cell receptor beta chains follows, all from one sample in a study of cytotoxic CD8 clonotypes in ibrutinib-treated CLL. Sequenced by immunoSEQ multiplex PCR; TCRdb stores in-frame clones only, minus some. The repertoire consists of around 310,000 clones, with about 80% occurring once and the leading ten covering under 8.5%. The starting material was PBMCs, obtained before ibrutinib treatment. The receptors were sampled from a human donor with chronic lymphocytic leukemia. CDR3s include the opening cysteine and the closing phenylalanine or tryptophan. The D gene is left open where the match is weak. A clone size is listed for some rows: how often the clone was seen (once, few, many), or a class if it is expanded.

V gene: TRBV2; clone size: NA; D gene: NA; J gene: TRBJ1-1; CDR3 DNA: TGTGCCAGCAGCAGTACAGGCGCTGAAGGAGCTTTCTTT; CDR3 protein: CASSSTGAEGAFF
V gene: TRBV30; clone size: NA; D gene: NA; J gene: TRBJ1-4; CDR3 DNA: TGTGCCTGGAACGACAGTCCAACTAATGAAAAACTGTTTTTT; CDR3 protein: CAWNDSPTNEKLFF
V gene: TRBV7-6; clone size: NA; D gene: NA; J gene: TRBJ2-7; CDR3 DNA: TGTGCCAGCAGCTCGTGGGGGTCACGAATCTACGAGCAGTACTTC; CDR3 protein: CASSSWGSRIYEQYF
V gene: TRBV30; clone size: NA; D gene: NA; J gene: TRBJ1-1; CDR3 DNA: TGTGCCTCTCTATTTTTGACTGGCCCCAACACTGAAGCTTTCTTT; CDR3 protein: CASLFLTGPNTEAFF
V gene: TRBV7-3; clone size: NA; D gene: NA; J gene: TRBJ1-1; CDR3 DNA: TGTGCCAGCAGCTTAAACACTGAAGCTTTCTTT; CDR3 protein: CASSLNTEAFF
V gene: TRBV12-5; clone size: once; D gene: TRBD2; J gene: TRBJ2-1; CDR3 DNA: TGTGCTAGTGGTTTGGTACCCGGGGGGAACAATGAGCAGTTCTTC; CDR3 protein: CASGLVPGGNNEQFF
V gene: TRBV2; clone size: few; D gene: NA; J gene: TRBJ1-2; CDR3 DNA: TGTGCCAGCAGTGAAGAGCACCGCCGTTATGGCTACACCTTC; CDR3 protein: CASSEEHRRYGYTF
V gene: TRBV5-4; clone size: few; D gene: TRBD2; J gene: TRBJ2-1; CDR3 DNA: TGTGCCAGCAGCTCCCGGACTAGCGGGAGTACGAGGGAGCAGTTCTTC; CDR3 protein: CASSSRTSGSTREQFF
V gene: TRBV5-4; clone size: NA; D gene: NA; J gene: TRBJ2-2; CDR3 DNA: TGTGCCAGCACCGACACGGGGCCGAACACCGGGGAGCTGTTTTTT; CDR3 protein: CASTDTGPNTGELFF
V gene: TRBV7-6; clone size: NA; D gene: TRBD2; J gene: TRBJ2-1; CDR3 DNA: TGTGCCAGCAGCCAATACGGGACTAGCGGGAGGAATGAGCAGTTCTTC; CDR3 protein: CASSQYGTSGRNEQFF
V gene: TRBV7-9; clone size: NA; D gene: NA; J gene: TRBJ2-7; CDR3 DNA: TGTGCCAGCAGCTTAGGGTCCTACGAGCAGTACTTC; CDR3 protein: CASSLGSYEQYF
V gene: TRBV11-2; clone size: NA; D gene: NA; J gene: TRBJ1-1; CDR3 DNA: TGTGCCAGCAGCTTAGTTTTAGGGTGGGCTCGCCCTGAAGCTTTCTTT; CDR3 protein: CASSLVLGWARPEAFF
V gene: TRBV6-1; clone size: NA; D gene: NA; J gene: TRBJ2-1; CDR3 DNA: TGTGCCAGCAGTGACCGGGACTACAATGAGCAGTTCTTC; CDR3 protein: CASSDRDYNEQFF
V gene: TRBV28; clone size: NA; D gene: TRBD2; J gene: TRBJ2-7; CDR3 DNA: TGTGCCAGCTCAGCTAGCGGATCCTACGAGCAGTACTTC; CDR3 protein: CASSASGSYEQYF
V gene: TRBV12-5; clone size: NA; D gene: NA; J gene: TRBJ1-2; CDR3 DNA: TGTGCTAGTGGTTTGTCCCAGGGGAGTGGGTATGGCTACACCTTC; CDR3 protein: CASGLSQGSGYGYTF
V gene: TRBV7-7; clone size: few; D gene: TRBD1; J gene: TRBJ2-7; CDR3 DNA: TGTGCTAGCAGCCCGGGGCCAGGACAGGGCTACGAGCAGTACTTC; CDR3 protein: CASSPGPGQGYEQYF
V gene: TRBV29-1; clone size: NA; D gene: NA; J gene: TRBJ2-1; CDR3 DNA: TGCAGCGTCCCCCGGGCAGGGGCCTACAATGAGCAGTTCTTC; CDR3 protein: CSVPRAGAYNEQFF
V gene: TRBV13; clone size: few; D gene: NA; J gene: TRBJ2-1; CDR3 DNA: TGTGCCAGCAGCTTAGGGGACAGCCTCTATGAGCAGTTCTTC; CDR3 protein: CASSLGDSLYEQFF
V gene: TRBV7-6; clone size: NA; D gene: NA; J gene: TRBJ2-7; CDR3 DNA: TGTGCCAGCAGCTTACGACAGAGCAACTACGAGCAGTACTTC; CDR3 protein: CASSLRQSNYEQYF
V gene: TRBV6-5; clone size: NA; D gene: NA; J gene: TRBJ2-3; CDR3 DNA: TGTGCCAGCAGTTACTCGGCTAGTTCGCCCACAGATACGCAGTATTTT; CDR3 protein: CASSYSASSPTDTQYF
V gene: TRBV7-9; clone size: NA; D gene: NA; J gene: TRBJ2-7; CDR3 DNA: TGTGCCAGCAGCTTAGAGGTAGAAAGGAAGTACTTC; CDR3 protein: CASSLEVERKYF
V gene: TRBV6-6; clone size: NA; D gene: TRBD1; J gene: TRBJ1-3; CDR3 DNA: TGTGCCAGCAATCACCGGGACAGGGGGCGGAACACCATATATTTT; CDR3 protein: CASNHRDRGRNTIYF
V gene: TRBV14; clone size: once; D gene: NA; J gene: TRBJ1-2; CDR3 DNA: TGTGCCAGCAGCCGAGACAGGACTAACTATGGCTACACCTTC; CDR3 protein: CASSRDRTNYGYTF
V gene: TRBV4-2; clone size: NA; D gene: NA; J gene: TRBJ2-7; CDR3 DNA: TGTGCCAGCAGCCAAGAAGGCCGACAGGCGTACGAGCAGTACTTC; CDR3 protein: CASSQEGRQAYEQYF
V gene: TRBV18; clone size: NA; D gene: TRBD1; J gene: TRBJ2-7; CDR3 DNA: TGTGCCAGCTCACCTAGGACAGGTGAATCCTACGAGCAGTACTTC; CDR3 protein: CASSPRTGESYEQYF
V gene: TRBV7-6; clone size: few; D gene: TRBD1; J gene: TRBJ2-3; CDR3 DNA: TGTGCCAGCAGCTTAATTCAGGGGGTGGCAGATACGCAGTATTTT; CDR3 protein: CASSLIQGVADTQYF
V gene: TRBV18; clone size: NA; D gene: NA; J gene: TRBJ1-1; CDR3 DNA: TGTGCCAGCTCACCAAGCTCCGAGGGCAGCACTGAAGCTTTCTTT; CDR3 protein: CASSPSSEGSTEAFF
V gene: TRBV29-1; clone size: NA; D gene: NA; J gene: TRBJ1-1; CDR3 DNA: TGCAGCGTTGGATTCCATACCGGTAGTGAAGCTTTCTTT; CDR3 protein: CSVGFHTGSEAFF
V gene: TRBV5-1; clone size: few; D gene: TRBD2; J gene: TRBJ2-5; CDR3 DNA: TGCGCCAGCAGCCGCGGACTAGCGGGAGAAGCAGAGACCCAGTACTTC; CDR3 protein: CASSRGLAGEAETQYF
V gene: TRBV28; clone size: NA; D gene: NA; J gene: TRBJ2-5; CDR3 DNA: TGTGCCAGCAGTTTTCCTTCCCACTCGGGGGAGACCCAGTACTTC; CDR3 protein: CASSFPSHSGETQYF
V gene: TRBV7-6; clone size: NA; D gene: TRBD1; J gene: TRBJ2-7; CDR3 DNA: TGTGCCAGCAGCTTAGGGGGACAGGCGACCTACGAGCAGTACTTC; CDR3 protein: CASSLGGQATYEQYF
V gene: TRBV10-1; clone size: few; D gene: NA; J gene: TRBJ2-1; CDR3 DNA: TGCGCCAGCAGTCGCAGTGTCAGTGAGCAGTTCTTC; CDR3 protein: CASSRSVSEQFF
V gene: TRBV7-8; clone size: NA; D gene: NA; J gene: TRBJ2-6; CDR3 DNA: TGTGCCAGCAGCTTCTCGGGAGCCAACGTCCTGACTTTC; CDR3 protein: CASSFSGANVLTF
V gene: TRBV7-2; clone size: NA; D gene: NA; J gene: TRBJ1-5; CDR3 DNA: TGTGCCAGCAGCCGTCGGTCCGATCAGCCCCAGCATTTT; CDR3 protein: CASSRRSDQPQHF
V gene: TRBV19; clone size: NA; D gene: NA; J gene: TRBJ1-1; CDR3 DNA: TGTGCCAGTAGTAACACAGTGAACACTGAAGCTTTCTTT; CDR3 protein: CASSNTVNTEAFF
V gene: TRBV7-2; clone size: NA; D gene: TRBD2; J gene: TRBJ2-3; CDR3 DNA: TGTGCCAACGGGGGGGTCGCAGATACGCAGTATTTT; CDR3 protein: CANGGVADTQYF
V gene: TRBV6-5; clone size: NA; D gene: TRBD1; J gene: TRBJ1-2; CDR3 DNA: TGTGCCACCAGGACAGGGGTCGGCTATGGCTACACCTTC; CDR3 protein: CATRTGVGYGYTF
V gene: TRBV19; clone size: NA; D gene: TRBD2; J gene: TRBJ2-7; CDR3 DNA: TGTGCCAGTAGTTCGGGACTAGCGGGATCTCTACCCTACGAGCAGTACTTC; CDR3 protein: CASSSGLAGSLPYEQYF
V gene: TRBV10-3; clone size: NA; D gene: NA; J gene: TRBJ2-1; CDR3 DNA: TGTGCCATCAATAAAGACGGGAGAGGTGAGCAGTTCTTC; CDR3 protein: CAINKDGRGEQFF
V gene: TRBV2; clone size: NA; D gene: TRBD2; J gene: TRBJ2-6; CDR3 DNA: TGTGCCAGCAGGCGTCCACCTCCGGGACTAGGTCGTTGGGGGGCCAACGTCCTGACTTTC; CDR3 protein: CASRRPPPGLGRWGANVLTF
V gene: TRBV7-8; clone size: NA; D gene: TRBD1; J gene: TRBJ1-1; CDR3 DNA: TGTGCCAGCAGCTTGCGGACAGGATTGAACACTGAAGCTTTCTTT; CDR3 protein: CASSLRTGLNTEAFF
V gene: TRBV4-2; clone size: NA; D gene: TRBD2; J gene: TRBJ2-7; CDR3 DNA: TGTGCCAGCAGCCTCGGGACTAGCGGGTCCTACGAGCAGTACTTC; CDR3 protein: CASSLGTSGSYEQYF
V gene: TRBV29-1; clone size: NA; D gene: NA; J gene: TRBJ1-3; CDR3 DNA: TGCAGCGTACCCCTGGACCGGTACTCTGGAAACACCATATATTTT; CDR3 protein: CSVPLDRYSGNTIYF
V gene: TRBV19; clone size: few; D gene: NA; J gene: TRBJ2-2; CDR3 DNA: TGTGCCAGTAGGCCCCGCGGTGGTGGCGGGGAGCTGTTTTTT; CDR3 protein: CASRPRGGGGELFF
V gene: TRBV7-3; clone size: once; D gene: TRBD2; J gene: TRBJ2-1; CDR3 DNA: TGTGCCAGCAGCATTAGCGGGACTTTTTACAATGAGCAGTTCTTC; CDR3 protein: CASSISGTFYNEQFF
V gene: TRBV15; clone size: NA; D gene: TRBD2; J gene: TRBJ2-4; CDR3 DNA: TGTGCCACCAGCAGAGATCCCGCTAGCGGAGTTATAGCCAAAAACATTCAGTACTTC; CDR3 protein: CATSRDPASGVIAKNIQYF
V gene: TRBV5-1; clone size: NA; D gene: NA; J gene: TRBJ2-4; CDR3 DNA: TGCGCCAGCAGCCAAGAGGAACCGGGAATTCAGTACTTC; CDR3 protein: CASSQEEPGIQYF
V gene: TRBV7-9; clone size: once; D gene: NA; J gene: TRBJ2-7; CDR3 DNA: TGTGCCAGCAGCCCGACGGACGTTATCTACGAGCAGTACTTC; CDR3 protein: CASSPTDVIYEQYF
V gene: TRBV27; clone size: NA; D gene: NA; J gene: TRBJ2-1; CDR3 DNA: TGTGCCAGCAGATCGGGACTGAGCTCCTACAATGAGCAGTTCTTC; CDR3 protein: CASRSGLSSYNEQFF
V gene: TRBV27; clone size: NA; D gene: TRBD1; J gene: TRBJ2-2; CDR3 DNA: TGTGCCAGCAGACAGACAGGGAGCCCCGGGGAGCTGTTTTTT; CDR3 protein: CASRQTGSPGELFF
V gene: TRBV12-5; clone size: few; D gene: TRBD2; J gene: TRBJ2-1; CDR3 DNA: TGTGCTAGTGGTTTGGTAAACGGGACTAGCGTTATTAATGAGCAGTTCTTC; CDR3 protein: CASGLVNGTSVINEQFF